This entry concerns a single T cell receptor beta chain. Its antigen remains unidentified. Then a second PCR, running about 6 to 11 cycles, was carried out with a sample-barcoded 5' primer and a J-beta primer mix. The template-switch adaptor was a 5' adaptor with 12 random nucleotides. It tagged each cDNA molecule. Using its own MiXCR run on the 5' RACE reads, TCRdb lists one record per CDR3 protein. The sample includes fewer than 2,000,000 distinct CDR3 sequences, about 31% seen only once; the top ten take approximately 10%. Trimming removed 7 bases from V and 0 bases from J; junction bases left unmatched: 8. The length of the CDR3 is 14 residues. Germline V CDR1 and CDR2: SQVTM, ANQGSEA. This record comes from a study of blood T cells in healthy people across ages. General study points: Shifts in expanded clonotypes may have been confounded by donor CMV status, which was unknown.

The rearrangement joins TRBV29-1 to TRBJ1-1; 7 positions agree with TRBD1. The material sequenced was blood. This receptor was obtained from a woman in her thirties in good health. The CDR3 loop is CSGERGQMNTEAFF. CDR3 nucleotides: TGCAGCGGCGAAAGGGGACAGATGAACACTGAAGCTTTCTTT.